Sequencing of this T cell receptor (beta chain) was carried out in a study of T cells in Graves' hyperthyroidism and ophthalmopathy. Overall study: Peripheral blood sampling occurred at initial diagnosis, before any treatment.

The CDR3 covers 11 residues. CDR1 and CDR2 from the germline V gene are LGHNT and FRNRAP. Trimming took 2 bases from V and 10 from J, leaving 6 bases between them. There were TCR beta CDR3 regions amplified from RNA transcripts. The HTBI primer set served for first-round RT-PCR of the TCR CDR3. TCRdb reanalysed the multiplex PCR reads using MiXCR and keeps one entry per CDR3 protein. This sample has 300,000 to 400,000 distinct CDR3 sequences, with approximately 15% found just once. A lack of ophthalmopathy progression within 18 months defined stable Graves' hyperthyroidism. Hyperthyroidism had been newly diagnosed in patients aged 18 to 65, and its duration was under 2 months. PBMCs were derived from under 13 ml fresh peripheral blood.

The chain recombines TRBV12-5 with TRBJ2-1; D gene ambiguous. Sequenced input: blood. The sequence came from a woman between 55 and 75 years old with Graves' hyperthyroidism. The CDR3 DNA is TGTGCTAGTGGTTTGTCCAACGAGCAGTTCTTC. Translated, it gives CASGLSNEQFF.